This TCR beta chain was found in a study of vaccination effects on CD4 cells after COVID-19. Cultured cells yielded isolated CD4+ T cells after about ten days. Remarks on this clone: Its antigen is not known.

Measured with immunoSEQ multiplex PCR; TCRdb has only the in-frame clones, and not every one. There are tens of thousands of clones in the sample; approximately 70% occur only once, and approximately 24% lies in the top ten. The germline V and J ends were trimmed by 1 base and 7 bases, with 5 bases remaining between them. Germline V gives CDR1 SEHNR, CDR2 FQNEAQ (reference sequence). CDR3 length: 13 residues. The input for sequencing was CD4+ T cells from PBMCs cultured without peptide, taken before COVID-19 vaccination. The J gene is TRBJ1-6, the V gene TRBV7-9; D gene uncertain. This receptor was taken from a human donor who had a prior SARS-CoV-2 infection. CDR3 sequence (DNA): TGTGCCAGCAGCTTAGTTTTAAATTCACCCCTCCACTTT. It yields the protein CASSLVLNSPLHF. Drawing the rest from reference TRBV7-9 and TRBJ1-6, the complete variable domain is DTGVSQNPRHKITKRGQNVTFRCDPISEHNRLYWYRQTLGQGPEFLTYFQNEAQLEKSRLLSDRFSAERPKGSFSTLEIQRTEQGDSAMYLCASSLVLNSPLHFGNGTRLTVT.